A selection of T cell receptor beta chains follows, all from one sample in a study of identical twins. TCRdb re-called the 5' RACE reads through MiXCR, storing one row per CDR3 protein. The data show 640,000 or so distinct CDR3 sequences, with 5.5% to 7.5% seen just once and roughly 1.8% held by the top ten. The sequencing input was naive T cells sorted from blood. Every receptor here comes from a man aged 18 to 35 in good health. Both conserved end residues are part of each CDR3. The D gene is left open where the match is weak. Size is stated for part of the rows, as once, few or many counts, or as a class when the clone is expanded.

j_call clone_size d_call v_call cdr3_nt cdr3_aa
TRBJ2-1 many NA TRBV20-1 TGCAGTCTAGGAGCCGCAAGCTCCTACAATGAGCAGTTCTTC CSLGAASSYNEQFF
TRBJ1-2 few NA TRBV5-4 TGTGCCAGCAGCTTGGGCGGGGTCAGCTATGGCTACACCTTC CASSLGGVSYGYTF
TRBJ2-2 NA NA TRBV21-1 TGTGCCCCCCTCGGCCCCCGGGACAGAAACACCGGGGAGCTGTTTTTT CAPLGPRDRNTGELFF
TRBJ2-2 few TRBD2 TRBV7-9 TGTGCCAGCAGCTTCCCCCAGCGGGAGGCGAGCACCGGGGAGCTGTTTTTT CASSFPQREASTGELFF
TRBJ2-1 NA NA TRBV20-1 TGCAGTGCTAAAGACCCTGCCCGTATTTACAATGAGCAGTTCTTC CSAKDPARIYNEQFF
TRBJ2-7 NA NA TRBV18 TGTGCCAGCTCGCCTGGGTTGGATGATGTCTACGAGCAGTACTTC CASSPGLDDVYEQYF
TRBJ2-6 many NA TRBV28 TGTGCCAGCAGTCCAAAACCTGGACAGACTGGGGCCAACGTCCTGACTTTC CASSPKPGQTGANVLTF
TRBJ2-1 many NA TRBV12-3/TRBV12-4 TGTGCCAGCGGTGGACAGACCTACAATGAGCAGTTCTTC CASGGQTYNEQFF
TRBJ1-1 few NA TRBV4-1 TGCGCCAGCAGCCAAGTGGGCCCCGTTGTGGCTTTCTTT CASSQVGPVVAFF
TRBJ2-3 many NA TRBV12-3/TRBV12-4 TGTGCCAGCAGTTTAGGACAGACGGGGACAGATACGCAGTATTTT CASSLGQTGTDTQYF
TRBJ1-2 few NA TRBV4-1 TGCGCCAGCAGCCAATGGGGGACCGATTTAGAGGGCTACACCTTC CASSQWGTDLEGYTF
TRBJ2-2 many TRBD2 TRBV10-3 TGTGCCACACGCTCTAGCGGGAGGTTCGCGAACACCGGGGAGCTGTTTTTT CATRSSGRFANTGELFF
TRBJ2-1 NA NA TRBV5-1 TGCGCCAGCAGCTTGTCTGGCACCAACCTCGCGGATGAGCAGTTCTTC CASSLSGTNLADEQFF
TRBJ2-1 NA NA TRBV6-5 TGTGCCAGCAGGAGGGCGGACAATGAGCAGTTCTTC CASRRADNEQFF
TRBJ1-1 many NA TRBV27 TGTGCCAGCAGGAGACAGTACAACACTGAAGCTTTCTTT CASRRQYNTEAFF
TRBJ2-3 many NA TRBV20-1 TGCAGTGCCCCACGAAGAGGCCTCACAGATACGCAGTATTTT CSAPRRGLTDTQYF
TRBJ2-1 few TRBD2 TRBV6-5 TGTGCCAGCAGTTACGATAGCGGGAGAACCTACAATGAGCAGTTCTTC CASSYDSGRTYNEQFF
TRBJ2-2 few TRBD2 TRBV5-1 TGCGCCAGCAGTACTAGCGTCACCGGGGAGCTGTTTTTT CASSTSVTGELFF
TRBJ2-1 NA TRBD2 TRBV18 TGTGCCAGCTCACCTGGGAGGGCGGATGAGCAGTTCTTC CASSPGRADEQFF
TRBJ1-1 NA NA TRBV11-2 TGTGCCAGCAGCCCAATAAACGTGACCTTCTCGAACACTGAAGCTTTCTTT CASSPINVTFSNTEAFF
TRBJ1-1 few TRBD1 TRBV27 TGTGCCAGCAGTTTGCACAGGGGGGGCACTGAAGCTTTCTTT CASSLHRGGTEAFF
TRBJ2-1 few NA TRBV18 TGTGCCAGCTCACCGAAAGGCCATGAGCAGTTCTTC CASSPKGHEQFF
TRBJ2-7 many NA TRBV20-1 TGCAGTGCTGTAGACAGGTACCTTTACGAGCAGTACTTC CSAVDRYLYEQYF
TRBJ1-1 NA TRBD1 TRBV12-3/TRBV12-4 TGTGCCAGCAGCCACTCCCTCGACAGGGCAATTGAAGCTTTCTTT CASSHSLDRAIEAFF
TRBJ1-1 many TRBD1 TRBV20-1 TGCAGTGCTCCAGGGACAGGACATGAAGCTTTCTTT CSAPGTGHEAFF
TRBJ1-1 many TRBD1 TRBV7-3 TGTGCCAGCAGCCAGTCGGACAGGTTCACTGAAGCTTTCTTT CASSQSDRFTEAFF
TRBJ2-1 many NA TRBV5-1 TGCGCCAGCAGCTTAGTAGAGGGTTACAATGAGCAGTTCTTC CASSLVEGYNEQFF
TRBJ1-5 many NA TRBV7-2 TGTGCCAGCAGCACCGACAGTCTCAATCAGCCCCAGCATTTT CASSTDSLNQPQHF
TRBJ2-7 few TRBD1 TRBV20-1 TGCAGTGCTCTTATTACAGGGGATGGGTGGGAGCAGTACTTC CSALITGDGWEQYF
TRBJ1-2 many NA TRBV20-1 TGCAGTGCTAGGGATATGACAGAGAACCCTGGCTACACCTTC CSARDMTENPGYTF
TRBJ2-1 few NA TRBV7-3 TGTGCCAGCAGCCCCCATGGGAGCTCCTACAATGAGCAGTTCTTC CASSPHGSSYNEQFF
TRBJ2-1 many NA TRBV25-1 TGTGCCAGCAGTGAAACTGGTGGGACCGAGCAGTTCTTC CASSETGGTEQFF
TRBJ1-2 many TRBD1 TRBV3-1 TGTGCCAGCAGCCAAGTCGGACAGGGGGTAGATGGCTACACCTTC CASSQVGQGVDGYTF
TRBJ2-1 many NA TRBV5-1 TGCGCCAGCAGCTCCCTTTCCCAGGATGAGCAGTTCTTC CASSSLSQDEQFF
TRBJ2-7 many TRBD2 TRBV6-2/TRBV6-3 TGTGCCAGCAGTCATCCGGGACTAGGGAGTTACGAGCAGTACTTC CASSHPGLGSYEQYF
TRBJ1-4 NA NA TRBV11-2 TGTGCCAGCAGCTCGCCAGGATCAACTAATGAAAAACTGTTTTTT CASSSPGSTNEKLFF
TRBJ2-7 many TRBD1 TRBV20-1 TGCAGTGCCCCCGGGACAGGCGCCGACGAGCAGTACTTC CSAPGTGADEQYF
TRBJ2-7 NA TRBD1 TRBV18 TGTGCCAGCTCACCTCAGCTCACCCGGACAGGCCGCGTGTACGAGCAGTACTTC CASSPQLTRTGRVYEQYF
TRBJ2-1 many NA TRBV4-2 TGTGCCAGCAGCCAAGATCGCGGGAAAAGCTCCTACAATGAGCAGTTCTTC CASSQDRGKSSYNEQFF
TRBJ2-7 many TRBD1 TRBV20-1 TGCAGTGCTACCATCGGACAGGGGGCGCACCACGAGCAGTACTTC CSATIGQGAHHEQYF
TRBJ2-1 many NA TRBV29-1 TGCAGCGTTCAGGGGGCTAGCGGGGAACAGAGCTCCTACAATGAGCAGTTCTTC CSVQGASGEQSSYNEQFF
TRBJ2-1 few TRBD2 TRBV7-9 TGTGCCAGCAGCTCGGTCCGGGGAGGGCGGGAGAATGAGCAGTTCTTC CASSSVRGGRENEQFF